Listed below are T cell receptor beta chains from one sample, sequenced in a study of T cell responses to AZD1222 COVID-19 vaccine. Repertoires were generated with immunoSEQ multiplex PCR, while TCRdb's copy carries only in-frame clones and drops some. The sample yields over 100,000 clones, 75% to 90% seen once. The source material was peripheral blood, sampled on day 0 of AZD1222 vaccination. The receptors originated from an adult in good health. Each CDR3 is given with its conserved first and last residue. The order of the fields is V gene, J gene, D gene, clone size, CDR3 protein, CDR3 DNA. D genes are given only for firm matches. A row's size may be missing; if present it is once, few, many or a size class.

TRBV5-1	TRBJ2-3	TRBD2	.	CASSSTRDYRTDTQYF	TGCGCCAGCAGCTCGACCCGGGACTATCGCACAGATACGCAGTATTTT
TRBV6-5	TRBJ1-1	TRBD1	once	CASSYLMGQGGTEAFF	TGTGCCAGCAGTTACTTAATGGGACAGGGAGGGACTGAAGCTTTCTTT
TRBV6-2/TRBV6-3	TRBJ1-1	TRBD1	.	CASSYSPTGKTEAFF	TGTGCCAGCAGTTACTCCCCGACAGGGAAGACTGAAGCTTTCTTT
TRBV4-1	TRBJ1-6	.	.	CASSQGAWGADSPLHF	TGCGCCAGCAGCCAAGGGGCATGGGGGGCTGATTCACCCCTCCACTTT
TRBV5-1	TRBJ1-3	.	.	CASSLAPRTVSGNTIYF	TGCGCCAGCAGCTTGGCTCCTAGGACAGTCTCTGGAAACACCATATATTTT
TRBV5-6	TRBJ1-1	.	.	CASSLVGGLDTEAFF	TGTGCCAGCAGCTTGGTCGGGGGCCTTGACACTGAAGCTTTCTTT
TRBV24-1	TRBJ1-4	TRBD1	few	CATSDGQGALEKLFF	TGTGCCACCAGTGATGGACAGGGGGCATTAGAAAAACTGTTTTTT
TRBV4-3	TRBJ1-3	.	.	CASSQVTYSGNTIYF	TGCGCCAGCAGCCAGGTTACTTACTCTGGAAACACCATATATTTT
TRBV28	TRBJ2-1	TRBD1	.	CASSLLRTGHAEQFF	TGTGCCAGCAGTTTATTACGGACAGGGCACGCTGAGCAGTTCTTC
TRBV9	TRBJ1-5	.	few	CASSPEGRVDQPQHF	TGTGCCAGCAGCCCAGAGGGAAGGGTAGATCAGCCCCAGCATTTT
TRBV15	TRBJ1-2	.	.	CATSRKPTNYGYTF	TGTGCCACCAGCAGAAAACCAACTAACTATGGCTACACCTTC
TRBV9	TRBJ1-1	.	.	CASSEDRNTEAFF	TGTGCCAGCAGCGAGGACAGGAACACTGAAGCTTTCTTT
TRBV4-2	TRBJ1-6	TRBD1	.	CASSQGQGSDSPLHF	TGTGCCAGCAGCCAAGGACAGGGTTCGGATTCACCCCTCCACTTT
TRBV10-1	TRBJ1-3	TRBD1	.	CASSPLGTASLSGNTIYF	TGCGCCAGCAGCCCCCTCGGGACAGCTAGTCTCTCTGGAAACACCATATATTTT
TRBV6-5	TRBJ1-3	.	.	CASSPGARVGNTIYF	TGTGCCAGCAGTCCGGGAGCCCGGGTTGGAAACACCATATATTTT
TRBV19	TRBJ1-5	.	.	CASSIPAGQPQHF	TGTGCCAGTAGTATTCCCGCGGGACAGCCCCAGCATTTT
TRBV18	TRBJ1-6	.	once	CASSPPGGYNSPLHF	TGTGCCAGCTCACCACCCGGTGGGTATAATTCACCCCTCCACTTT
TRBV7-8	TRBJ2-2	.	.	CASRIFLGGELFF	TGTGCCAGCAGAATATTTCTCGGCGGGGAGCTGTTTTTT
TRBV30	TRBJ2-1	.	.	CAWTRLGGGEQFF	TGTGCCTGGACCCGATTGGGGGGCGGCGAGCAGTTCTTC
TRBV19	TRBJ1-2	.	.	CASSIGTALKYGYTF	TGTGCCAGTAGTATCGGTACAGCGTTAAAGTATGGCTACACCTTC
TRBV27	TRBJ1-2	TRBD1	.	CASSLGQGGLRGYTF	TGTGCCAGCAGTTTGGGACAGGGAGGACTACGAGGCTACACCTTC
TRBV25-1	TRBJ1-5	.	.	CASSEWGAGQPQHF	TGTGCCAGCAGTGAATGGGGGGCCGGGCAGCCCCAGCATTTT
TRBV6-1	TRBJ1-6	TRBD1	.	CASSETGDSYNSPLHF	TGTGCCAGCAGTGAAACAGGGGACTCCTATAATTCACCCCTCCACTTT
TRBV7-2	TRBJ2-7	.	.	CASSLIPEAVQSYEQYF	TGTGCCAGCAGCTTAATCCCCGAGGCGGTTCAATCCTACGAGCAGTACTTC
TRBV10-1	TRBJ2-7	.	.	CASTLGGSYEQYF	TGCGCCAGCACCCTGGGGGGCTCCTACGAGCAGTACTTC
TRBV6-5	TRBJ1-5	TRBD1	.	CASTERTGINQPQHF	TGTGCCAGCACCGAACGGACAGGCATCAATCAGCCCCAGCATTTT
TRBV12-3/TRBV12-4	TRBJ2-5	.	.	CASSAGYQETQYF	TGTGCCAGCTCGGCGGGCTACCAAGAGACCCAGTACTTC
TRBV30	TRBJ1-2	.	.	CACPFNRHYGYTF	TGTGCGTGCCCGTTTAACCGACACTATGGCTACACCTTC
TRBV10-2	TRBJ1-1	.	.	CASSGEMNTEAFF	TGCGCCAGCAGTGGAGAGATGAACACTGAAGCTTTCTTT
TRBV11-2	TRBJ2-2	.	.	CASSSPLGQRAGELFF	TGTGCCAGCAGCTCCCCCCTTGGCCAAAGGGCTGGGGAGCTGTTTTTT
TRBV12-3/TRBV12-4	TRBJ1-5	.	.	CASTEGGRPQHF	TGTGCCAGCACCGAGGGCGGGCGGCCCCAGCATTTT
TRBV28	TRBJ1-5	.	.	CASDLGTGSNQPQHF	TGTGCCAGCGACTTAGGGACGGGTAGCAATCAGCCCCAGCATTTT
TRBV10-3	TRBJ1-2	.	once	CAISDGESRGYTF	TGTGCCATCAGTGACGGGGAGTCCCGTGGCTACACCTTC
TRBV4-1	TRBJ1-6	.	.	CASSQGGLSGSSYNSPLHF	TGCGCCAGCAGCCAAGGGGGTTTGAGTGGGAGCTCCTATAATTCACCCCTCCACTTT
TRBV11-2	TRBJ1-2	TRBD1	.	CASSILRGRGYGYTF	TGTGCCAGCAGCATCCTCAGGGGGCGAGGCTATGGCTACACCTTC
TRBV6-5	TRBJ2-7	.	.	CASSTRDGNFYEQYF	TGTGCCAGCAGTACCCGGGACGGGAATTTCTACGAGCAGTACTTC
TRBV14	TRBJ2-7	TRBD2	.	CASSQARAKTSGRVYEQYF	TGTGCCAGCAGCCAAGCCCGGGCGAAGACTAGCGGGAGGGTATACGAGCAGTACTTC
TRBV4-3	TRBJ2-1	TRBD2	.	CASSPLAGGYNEQFF	TGCGCCAGCAGCCCTCTAGCGGGAGGTTACAATGAGCAGTTCTTC
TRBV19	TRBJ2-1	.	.	CATGTGEQFF	TGTGCCACCGGGACTGGGGAGCAGTTCTTC
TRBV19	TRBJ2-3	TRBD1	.	CASSRQGPDTQYF	TGTGCCAGTAGCCGACAGGGGCCAGATACGCAGTATTTT
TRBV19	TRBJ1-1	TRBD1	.	CASSIRDRGSTEAFF	TGTGCCAGTAGTATTCGGGACAGGGGAAGCACTGAAGCTTTCTTT
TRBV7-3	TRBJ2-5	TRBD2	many	CASSPSGSRETQYF	TGTGCCAGCAGCCCTAGCGGGAGCCGGGAGACCCAGTACTTC
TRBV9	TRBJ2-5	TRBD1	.	CASSRQGWGETQYF	TGTGCCAGCAGCCGACAGGGATGGGGCGAGACCCAGTACTTC
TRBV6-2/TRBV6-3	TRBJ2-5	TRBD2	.	CASSYSRGLAIQGTQYF	TGTGCCAGCAGTTACTCGAGGGGACTAGCGATCCAAGGGACCCAGTACTTC
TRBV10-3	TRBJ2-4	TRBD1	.	CAISGAGDRAGRNIQYF	TGTGCCATCAGTGGGGCCGGGGACAGGGCCGGACGGAACATTCAGTACTTC
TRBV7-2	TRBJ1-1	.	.	CASSLFGRDEAFF	TGTGCCAGCAGCTTATTCGGGCGGGATGAAGCTTTCTTT
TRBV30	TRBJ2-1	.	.	CAWSVGGPSSEQFF	TGTGCCTGGAGTGTCGGGGGGCCGAGCAGTGAGCAGTTCTTC
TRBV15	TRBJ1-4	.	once	CATSIPGPGTGKLFF	TGTGCCACCAGCATACCAGGTCCAGGGACCGGCAAACTGTTTTTT
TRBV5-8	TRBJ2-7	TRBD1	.	CASSPDMDRISYEQYF	TGTGCCAGCAGCCCGGACATGGACAGGATCTCCTACGAGCAGTACTTC
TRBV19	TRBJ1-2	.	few	CASVTANYGYTF	TGTGCCAGTGTGACAGCTAACTATGGCTACACCTTC
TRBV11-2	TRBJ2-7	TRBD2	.	CASSRLGLAGREQYF	TGTGCCAGCAGCCGATTGGGACTAGCGGGACGCGAGCAGTACTTC
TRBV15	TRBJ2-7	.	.	CATSRDRGGGSYEQYF	TGTGCCACCAGCAGAGATCGGGGTGGGGGATCCTACGAGCAGTACTTC
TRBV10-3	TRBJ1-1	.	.	CAISESGYNTEAFF	TGTGCCATCAGTGAGTCAGGGTATAACACTGAAGCTTTCTTT
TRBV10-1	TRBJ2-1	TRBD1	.	CASSDARDRFNEQFF	TGCGCCAGCAGTGATGCCCGGGACAGGTTCAATGAGCAGTTCTTC
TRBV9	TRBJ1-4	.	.	CASSVGVANEKLFF	TGTGCCAGCAGCGTGGGGGTAGCTAATGAAAAACTGTTTTTT
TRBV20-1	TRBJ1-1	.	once	CSAREGKAFF	TGCAGTGCTAGAGAAGGGAAAGCTTTCTTT